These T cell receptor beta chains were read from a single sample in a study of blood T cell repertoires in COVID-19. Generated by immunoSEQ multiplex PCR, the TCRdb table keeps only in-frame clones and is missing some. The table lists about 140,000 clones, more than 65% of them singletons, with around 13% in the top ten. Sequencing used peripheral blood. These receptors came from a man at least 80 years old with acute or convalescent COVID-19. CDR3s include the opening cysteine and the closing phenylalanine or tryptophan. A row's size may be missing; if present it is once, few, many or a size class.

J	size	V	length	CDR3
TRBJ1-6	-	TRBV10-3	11	CAISEGPSLHF
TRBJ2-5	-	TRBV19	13	CASSTRTEETQYF
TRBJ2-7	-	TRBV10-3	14	CAISPRDRGFEQYF
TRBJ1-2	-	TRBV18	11	CASSPQRGYTF
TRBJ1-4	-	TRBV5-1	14	CASSLGQINEKLFF
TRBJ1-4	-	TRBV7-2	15	CASSLGTAENEKLFF
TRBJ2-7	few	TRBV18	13	CASSPERDNEQYF
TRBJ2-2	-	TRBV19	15	CASRSSGTNTGELFF
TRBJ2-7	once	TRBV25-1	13	CASSDSGYNEQYF
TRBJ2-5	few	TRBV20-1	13	CSASYSSRGTQYF
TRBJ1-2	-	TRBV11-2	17	CASSARRTGGAYYGYTF
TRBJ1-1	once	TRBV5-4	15	CASSLPQGASDEAFF
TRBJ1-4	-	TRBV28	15	CASSIQGPANEKLFF
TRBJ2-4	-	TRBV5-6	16	CASSSAGTGGRNIQYF
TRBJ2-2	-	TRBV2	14	CASSEVGLEGELFF
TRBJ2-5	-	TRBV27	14	CASSRLTGRETQYF
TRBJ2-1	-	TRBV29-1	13	CSVVRGQMYEQFF
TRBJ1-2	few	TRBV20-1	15	CSASRVGSAGYGYTF
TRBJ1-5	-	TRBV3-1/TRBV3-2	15	CASSPPGQGDQPQHF
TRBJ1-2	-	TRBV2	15	CASRRSLEGNYGYTF
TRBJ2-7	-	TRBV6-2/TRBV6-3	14	CASSTGVGVDEQYF
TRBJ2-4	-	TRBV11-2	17	CASSPWDSLIAKNIQYF
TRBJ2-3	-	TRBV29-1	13	CSVAGLVTVTQYF
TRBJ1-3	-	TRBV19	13	CASRRPTGNTIYF
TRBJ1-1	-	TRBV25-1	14	CASSGTEGGTEAFF
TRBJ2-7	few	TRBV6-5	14	CASSSGTQSGEQYF
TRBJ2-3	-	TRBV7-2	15	CASSSQTGSTDTQYF
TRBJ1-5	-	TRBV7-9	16	CASSLAQGAGLQPQHF
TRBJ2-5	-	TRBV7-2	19	CASSNSLGSIISSQETQYF
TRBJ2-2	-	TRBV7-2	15	CASSFGQGLGGELFF
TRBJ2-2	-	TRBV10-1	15	CASSGDREGSGELFF
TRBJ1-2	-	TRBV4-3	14	CASSQDSQGLGYTF
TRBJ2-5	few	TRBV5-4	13	CASSLDFQETQYF
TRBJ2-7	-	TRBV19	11	CGPRRTYEQYF
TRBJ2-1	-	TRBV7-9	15	CASSLGGWPYNEQFF
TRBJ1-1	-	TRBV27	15	CASSSSGYLNTEAFF
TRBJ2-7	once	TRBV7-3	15	CASSPTRTATYEQYF
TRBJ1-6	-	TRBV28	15	CASSFEQGNNSPLHF
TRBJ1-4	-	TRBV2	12	CASRQDNEKLFF
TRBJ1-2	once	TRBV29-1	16	CSVEGQTEAFYGGYTF
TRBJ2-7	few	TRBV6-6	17	CASSHLFKGQGAYEQYF
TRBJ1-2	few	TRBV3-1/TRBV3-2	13	CASSQGTGQAYTF
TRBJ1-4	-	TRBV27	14	CASSYRDRDEKLFF
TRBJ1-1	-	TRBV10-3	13	CAISETQGAVAFF
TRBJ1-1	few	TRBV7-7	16	CASSPYTGQGNTEAFF
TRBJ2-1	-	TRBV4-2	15	CASSLGGGSGGRQFF
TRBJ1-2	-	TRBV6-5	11	CASNGGYGYTF
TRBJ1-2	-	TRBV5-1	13	CASSLEQNYGYTF
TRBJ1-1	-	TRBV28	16	CASSLGAALGTPEAFF
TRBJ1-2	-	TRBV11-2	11	CASSLGPRSTF
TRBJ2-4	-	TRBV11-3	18	CASSTRDRGQGAKNIQYF
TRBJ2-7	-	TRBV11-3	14	CASSFGQAGGEQYF
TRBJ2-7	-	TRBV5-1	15	CASSLSDSPTYEQYF
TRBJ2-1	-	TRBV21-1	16	CASSKNTSGGYNEQFF
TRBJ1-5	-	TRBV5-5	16	CASSLGWDSALGPQHF